Described below is a single TCR beta chain sequence and its context. Its cognate antigen is unknown. Some clones are missing from TCRdb's copy, which holds only in-frame ones; the method was immunoSEQ multiplex PCR. The sample consists of around 33,000 clones, around 92% of them appearing once. The sample is drawn from a study of T cells in tuberculosis. Study as a whole: IGRA-negative adolescents, IGRA-positive adolescents with latent tuberculosis and adults with active tuberculosis formed this South African cohort.

The time point is: new active TB diagnosis, blood taken before or within 7 days of starting treatment. General observations from the study: Shorter CDR3-alpha in active tuberculosis partly drove smaller distances.

Germline V gene sequence: CDR1 MNHNS, CDR2 SASEGT. V was clipped by 6 bases and J by 4 bases; unmatched bases: 7. CDR3 size: 15 residues. The specimen was PBMCs, collected at tuberculosis diagnosis. The chain uses TRBV6-1 and TRBJ1-3; 9 bases match TRBD1. The TCR was taken from an adult with tuberculosis. Some clones in this sample may be carry-over from other donors' samples. The CDR3 DNA reads as TGTGCCAGCAGGAGACAGGGGGTGTGGGGAAACACCATATATTTT. This translates into CASRRQGVWGNTIYF.